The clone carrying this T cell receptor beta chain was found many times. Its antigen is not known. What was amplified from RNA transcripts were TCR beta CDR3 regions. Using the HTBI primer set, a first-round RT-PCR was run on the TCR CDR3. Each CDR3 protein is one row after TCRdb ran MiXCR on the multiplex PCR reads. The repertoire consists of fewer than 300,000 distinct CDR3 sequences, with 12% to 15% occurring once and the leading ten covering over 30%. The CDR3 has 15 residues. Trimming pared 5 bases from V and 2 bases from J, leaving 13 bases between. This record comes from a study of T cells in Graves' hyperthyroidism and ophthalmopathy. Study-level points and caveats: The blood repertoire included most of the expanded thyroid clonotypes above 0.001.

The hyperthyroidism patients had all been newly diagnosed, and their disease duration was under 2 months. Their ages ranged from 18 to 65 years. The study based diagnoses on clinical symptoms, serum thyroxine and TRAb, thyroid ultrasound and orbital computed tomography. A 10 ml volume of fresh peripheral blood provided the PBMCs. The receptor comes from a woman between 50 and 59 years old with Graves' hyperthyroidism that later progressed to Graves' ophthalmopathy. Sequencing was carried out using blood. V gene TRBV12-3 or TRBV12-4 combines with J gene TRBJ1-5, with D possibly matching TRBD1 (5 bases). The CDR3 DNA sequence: TGTGCCAGCAGTCGACAAGTGGGGGGCAATCAGCCCCAGCATTTT. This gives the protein CASSRQVGGNQPQHF.